This is a list of T cell receptor beta chains from one sample in a study of shared clonotypes between healthy human individuals. Libraries were prepared by immunoSEQ multiplex PCR; TCRdb keeps only in-frame clonotypes and omits some of them. The table shows approximately 500,000 clones, with about 96% occurring only once. The sequenced sample was naive CD4+ T cells sorted from blood. These TCRs come from a woman aged 25 to 39 in good health. Each CDR3 is given with its conserved first and last residue. The order of the fields is D gene, J gene, V gene, clone size, CDR3 DNA, CDR3 protein. A D gene is named only where the DNA matches it firmly. Clone size is stated in some rows and not others, as once, few, many or a class when expanded.

D gene: NA; J gene: TRBJ2-6; V gene: TRBV10-3; clone size: NA; CDR3 DNA: TGTGCCATCAGTGATGATCAGGGGCGCTCTGGGGCCAACGTCCTGACTTTC; CDR3 protein: CAISDDQGRSGANVLTF
D gene: TRBD2; J gene: TRBJ2-5; V gene: TRBV6-1; clone size: NA; CDR3 DNA: TGTGCCAGCAGTCGAGGACTAGCGGGAGCAGAGACCCAGTACTTC; CDR3 protein: CASSRGLAGAETQYF
D gene: NA; J gene: TRBJ2-1; V gene: TRBV19; clone size: NA; CDR3 DNA: TGTGCCAGTAGGGCGCCGGTGACAGGAGCGGCTTACAATGAGCAGTTCTTC; CDR3 protein: CASRAPVTGAAYNEQFF
D gene: NA; J gene: TRBJ2-7; V gene: TRBV7-2; clone size: NA; CDR3 DNA: TGTGCCAGCAGCTTTGATTACGAGCAGTACTTC; CDR3 protein: CASSFDYEQYF
D gene: NA; J gene: TRBJ2-6; V gene: TRBV5-1; clone size: NA; CDR3 DNA: TGCGCCAGCAGCTTGCCGGGGGCCAACGTCCTGACTTTC; CDR3 protein: CASSLPGANVLTF
D gene: TRBD2; J gene: TRBJ2-7; V gene: TRBV28; clone size: once; CDR3 DNA: TGTGCCAGTAAACGGACTAGCGGGAGCTATGTAACCTACGAGCAGTACTTC; CDR3 protein: CASKRTSGSYVTYEQYF
D gene: NA; J gene: TRBJ2-3; V gene: TRBV5-1; clone size: NA; CDR3 DNA: TGCGCCAGCAGCATTGACTTCACAGATACGCAGTATTTT; CDR3 protein: CASSIDFTDTQYF
D gene: NA; J gene: TRBJ2-7; V gene: TRBV5-1; clone size: NA; CDR3 DNA: TGCGCCAGCAGCCGCCCCATGGGTTCGGACGAGCAGTACTTC; CDR3 protein: CASSRPMGSDEQYF
D gene: NA; J gene: TRBJ2-4; V gene: TRBV5-1; clone size: NA; CDR3 DNA: TGCGCCAGCAGCTTGGGTGCGGCAGCCAAAAACATTCAGTACTTC; CDR3 protein: CASSLGAAAKNIQYF
D gene: NA; J gene: TRBJ1-5; V gene: TRBV19; clone size: NA; CDR3 DNA: TGTGCCAGTAGTGCGGGGTTCGGCAATCAGCCCCAGCATTTT; CDR3 protein: CASSAGFGNQPQHF
D gene: TRBD2; J gene: TRBJ2-1; V gene: TRBV4-1; clone size: NA; CDR3 DNA: TGCGCCAGCAGTCTGGGCGGACTAGCTGACAATGAGCAGTTCTTC; CDR3 protein: CASSLGGLADNEQFF
D gene: NA; J gene: TRBJ1-2; V gene: TRBV6-5; clone size: NA; CDR3 DNA: TGTGCCAGCAGACACCGGGGACGGGAAAAAGGCTACACCTTC; CDR3 protein: CASRHRGREKGYTF
D gene: NA; J gene: TRBJ2-2; V gene: TRBV4-1; clone size: NA; CDR3 DNA: TGCGCCAGCAGCCGGCACGGGGGCACCGGGGAGCTGTTTTTT; CDR3 protein: CASSRHGGTGELFF
D gene: NA; J gene: TRBJ2-7; V gene: TRBV7-3; clone size: NA; CDR3 DNA: TGTGCCAGCAGCTCCGGGACCACGCCGGGTGAGCAGTACTTC; CDR3 protein: CASSSGTTPGEQYF
D gene: NA; J gene: TRBJ2-7; V gene: TRBV11-2; clone size: NA; CDR3 DNA: TGTGCCAGCAGCTTAGAGTCCTACGAGCAGTACTTC; CDR3 protein: CASSLESYEQYF
D gene: NA; J gene: TRBJ2-7; V gene: TRBV10-1; clone size: NA; CDR3 DNA: TGCGCCAGCAGCAGAAAACCGGGGGAGCAGTACTTC; CDR3 protein: CASSRKPGEQYF
D gene: TRBD2; J gene: TRBJ2-1; V gene: TRBV28; clone size: NA; CDR3 DNA: TGTGCCAGCAGTCCGTGGACTAGCGGGATGTATGAGCAGTTCTTC; CDR3 protein: CASSPWTSGMYEQFF
D gene: NA; J gene: TRBJ2-7; V gene: TRBV29-1; clone size: NA; CDR3 DNA: TGCAGCGTTGTAAGTAGCGCCCACTACGAGCAGTACTTC; CDR3 protein: CSVVSSAHYEQYF
D gene: TRBD2; J gene: TRBJ2-3; V gene: TRBV7-9; clone size: NA; CDR3 DNA: TGTGCCAGCAGCCCGCGGACTAGCGTTAGCACAGATACGCAGTATTTT; CDR3 protein: CASSPRTSVSTDTQYF
D gene: NA; J gene: TRBJ2-7; V gene: TRBV6-5; clone size: NA; CDR3 DNA: TGTGCCAGCACACTCCGTCGCGGGATAGGCCACGAGCAGTACTTC; CDR3 protein: CASTLRRGIGHEQYF
D gene: NA; J gene: TRBJ2-5; V gene: TRBV29-1; clone size: NA; CDR3 DNA: TGCAGCGTTGAAGCAGGGATCGGGGAGACCCAGTACTTC; CDR3 protein: CSVEAGIGETQYF
D gene: NA; J gene: TRBJ2-2; V gene: TRBV19; clone size: NA; CDR3 DNA: TGTGCCAGTACCGGGGTCCACGCGAACACCGGGGAGCTGTTTTTT; CDR3 protein: CASTGVHANTGELFF
D gene: NA; J gene: TRBJ2-3; V gene: TRBV7-9; clone size: NA; CDR3 DNA: TGTGCCAGCAGCGAAACAGGAAAACCGTGGCCGACAGATACGCAGTATTTT; CDR3 protein: CASSETGKPWPTDTQYF
D gene: NA; J gene: TRBJ2-1; V gene: TRBV7-2; clone size: NA; CDR3 DNA: TGTGCCAGCAGCTTAGTCTGGCCGCGGTGGGACAATGAGCAGTTCTTC; CDR3 protein: CASSLVWPRWDNEQFF
D gene: NA; J gene: TRBJ1-1; V gene: TRBV2; clone size: NA; CDR3 DNA: TGTGCCAGCAGTGAAGAGGTAGGGGGCACTGAAGCTTTCTTT; CDR3 protein: CASSEEVGGTEAFF
D gene: TRBD2; J gene: TRBJ2-7; V gene: TRBV27; clone size: NA; CDR3 DNA: TGTGCCAGCAGTTTATTACCGCCCCTAGCGGGTCCTTATAGCTCCTACGAGCAGTACTTC; CDR3 protein: CASSLLPPLAGPYSSYEQYF